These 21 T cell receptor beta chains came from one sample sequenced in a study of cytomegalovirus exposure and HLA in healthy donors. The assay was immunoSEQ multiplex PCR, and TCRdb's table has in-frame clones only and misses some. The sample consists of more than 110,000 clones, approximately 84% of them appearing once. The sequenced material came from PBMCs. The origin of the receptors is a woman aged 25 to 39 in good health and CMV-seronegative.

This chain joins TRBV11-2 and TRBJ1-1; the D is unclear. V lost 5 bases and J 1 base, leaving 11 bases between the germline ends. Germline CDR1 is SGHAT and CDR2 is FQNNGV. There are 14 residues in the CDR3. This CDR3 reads CASSPQVGNTEAFF. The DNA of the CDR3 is TGTGCCAGCAGCCCCCAGGTTGGGAACACTGAAGCTTTCTTT.

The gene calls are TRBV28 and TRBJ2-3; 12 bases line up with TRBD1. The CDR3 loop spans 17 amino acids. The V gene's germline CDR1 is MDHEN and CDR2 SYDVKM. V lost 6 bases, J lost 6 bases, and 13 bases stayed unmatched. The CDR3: CASSQLGGTGGSDTQYF. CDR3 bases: TGTGCCAGCAGCCAACTCGGGGGGACAGGGGGCTCGGATACGCAGTATTTT.

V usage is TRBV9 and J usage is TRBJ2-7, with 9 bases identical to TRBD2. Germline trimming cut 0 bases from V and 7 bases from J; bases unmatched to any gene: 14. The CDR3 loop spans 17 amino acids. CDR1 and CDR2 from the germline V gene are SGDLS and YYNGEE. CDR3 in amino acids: CASSVGSGGPPGGEQYF. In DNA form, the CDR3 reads TGTGCCAGCAGCGTAGGCAGCGGGGGGCCCCCAGGTGGGGAGCAGTACTTC.

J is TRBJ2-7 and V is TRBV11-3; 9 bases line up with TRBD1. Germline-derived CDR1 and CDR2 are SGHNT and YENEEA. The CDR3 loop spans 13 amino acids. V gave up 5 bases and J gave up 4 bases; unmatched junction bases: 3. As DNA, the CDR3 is TGTGCCAGCAGCCCGGGACAGGGATACGAGCAGTACTTC. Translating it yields CASSPGQGYEQYF.

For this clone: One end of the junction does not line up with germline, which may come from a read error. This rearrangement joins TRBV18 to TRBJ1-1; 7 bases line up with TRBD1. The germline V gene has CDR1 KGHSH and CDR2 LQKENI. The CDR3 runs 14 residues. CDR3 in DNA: TGTGCCAGTTCACCACAGGGGATGGACACTGAAGCTTTCTTT. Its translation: CASSPQGMDTEAFF.

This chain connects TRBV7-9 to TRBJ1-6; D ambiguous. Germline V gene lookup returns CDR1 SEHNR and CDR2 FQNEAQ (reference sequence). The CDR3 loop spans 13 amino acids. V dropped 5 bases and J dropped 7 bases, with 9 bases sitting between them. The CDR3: CASSLEFNSPLHF. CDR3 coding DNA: TGTGCCAGCAGCCTCGAGTTCAATTCACCCCTCCACTTT.

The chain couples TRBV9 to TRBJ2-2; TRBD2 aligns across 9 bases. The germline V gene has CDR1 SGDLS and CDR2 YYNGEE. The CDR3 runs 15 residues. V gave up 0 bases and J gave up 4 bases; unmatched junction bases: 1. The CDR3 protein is CASSVGSGGTGELFF. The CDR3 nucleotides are TGTGCCAGCAGCGTAGGTAGCGGGGGCACCGGGGAGCTGTTTTTT.

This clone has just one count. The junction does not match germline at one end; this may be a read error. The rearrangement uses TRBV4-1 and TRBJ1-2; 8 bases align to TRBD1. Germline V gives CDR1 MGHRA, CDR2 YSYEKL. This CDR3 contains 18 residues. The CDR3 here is CASNQDVRDRRTNYGYTF. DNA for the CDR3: TGCGCCAGCAACCAAGATGTGAGGGACAGGCGAACCAACTATGGCTACACCTTC.

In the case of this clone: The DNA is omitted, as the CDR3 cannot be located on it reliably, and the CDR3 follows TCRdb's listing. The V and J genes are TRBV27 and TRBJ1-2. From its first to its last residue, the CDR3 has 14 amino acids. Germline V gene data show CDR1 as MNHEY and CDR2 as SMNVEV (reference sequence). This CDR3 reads CASSLERDRGGYTF.

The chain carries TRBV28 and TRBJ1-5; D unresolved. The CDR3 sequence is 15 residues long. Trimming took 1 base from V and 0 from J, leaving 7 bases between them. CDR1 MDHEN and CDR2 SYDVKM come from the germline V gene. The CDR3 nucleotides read TGTGCCAGCAGTTTATCGCAGAATAGCAATCAGCCCCAGCATTTT. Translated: CASSLSQNSNQPQHF.

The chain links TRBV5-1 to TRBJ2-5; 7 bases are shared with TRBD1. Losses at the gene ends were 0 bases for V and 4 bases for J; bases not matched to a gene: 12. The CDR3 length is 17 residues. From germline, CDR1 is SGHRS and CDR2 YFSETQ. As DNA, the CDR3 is TGCGCCAGCAGCTTGGTCTCAGGGGGAAGACCAGGAGAGACCCAGTACTTC. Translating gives CASSLVSGGRPGETQYF.

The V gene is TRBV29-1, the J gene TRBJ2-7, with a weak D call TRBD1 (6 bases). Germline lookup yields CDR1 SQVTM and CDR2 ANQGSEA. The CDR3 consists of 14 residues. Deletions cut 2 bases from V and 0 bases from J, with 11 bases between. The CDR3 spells CSVELDSYSYEQYF. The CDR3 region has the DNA TGCAGCGTTGAATTGGACAGTTACTCCTACGAGCAGTACTTC.

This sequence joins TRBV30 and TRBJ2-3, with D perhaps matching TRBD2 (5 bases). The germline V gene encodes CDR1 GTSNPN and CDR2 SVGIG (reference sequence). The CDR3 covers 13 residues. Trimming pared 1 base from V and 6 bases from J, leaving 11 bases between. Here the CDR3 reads CAWSAKIADTQYF. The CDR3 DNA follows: TGTGCCTGGAGTGCAAAGATAGCGGATACGCAGTATTTT. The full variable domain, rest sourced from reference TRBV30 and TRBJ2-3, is SQTIHQWPATLVQPVGSPLSLECTVEGTSNPNLYWYRQAAGRGLQLLFYSVGIGQISSEVPQNLSASRPQDRQFILSSKKLLLSDSGFYLCAWSAKIADTQYFGPGTRLTVL.

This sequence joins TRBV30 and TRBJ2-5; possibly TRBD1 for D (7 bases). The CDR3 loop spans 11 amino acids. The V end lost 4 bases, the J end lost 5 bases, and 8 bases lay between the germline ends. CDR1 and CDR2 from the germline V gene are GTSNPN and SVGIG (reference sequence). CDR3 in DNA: TGTGCCTGGACAGGGGGGGAGACCCAGTACTTC. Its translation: CAWTGGETQYF.

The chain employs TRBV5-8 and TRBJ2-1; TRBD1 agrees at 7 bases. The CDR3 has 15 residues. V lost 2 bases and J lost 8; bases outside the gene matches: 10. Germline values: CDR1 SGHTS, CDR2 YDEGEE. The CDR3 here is CASSFQDRPFYEQFF. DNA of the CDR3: TGTGCCAGCAGCTTCCAGGACAGGCCTTTTTATGAGCAGTTCTTC.

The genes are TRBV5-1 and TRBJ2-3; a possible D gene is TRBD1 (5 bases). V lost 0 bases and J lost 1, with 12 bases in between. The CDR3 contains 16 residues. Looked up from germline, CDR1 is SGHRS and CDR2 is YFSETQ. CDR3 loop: CASSLDSRVGTDTQYF. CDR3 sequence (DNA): TGCGCCAGCAGCTTGGATTCCAGGGTCGGCACAGATACGCAGTATTTT.

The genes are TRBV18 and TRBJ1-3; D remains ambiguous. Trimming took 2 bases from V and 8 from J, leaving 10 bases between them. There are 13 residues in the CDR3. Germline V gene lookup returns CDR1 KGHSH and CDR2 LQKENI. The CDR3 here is CASSPTPADTIYF. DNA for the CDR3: TGTGCCAGCTCACCAACGCCCGCGGACACCATATATTTT.

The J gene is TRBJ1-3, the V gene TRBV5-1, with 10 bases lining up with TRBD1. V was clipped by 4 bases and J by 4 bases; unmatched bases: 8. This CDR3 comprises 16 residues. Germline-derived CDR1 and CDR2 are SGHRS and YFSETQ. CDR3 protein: CASSPPGTGVGNTIYF. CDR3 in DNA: TGCGCCAGCAGCCCCCCCGGGACAGGGGTAGGAAACACCATATATTTT.

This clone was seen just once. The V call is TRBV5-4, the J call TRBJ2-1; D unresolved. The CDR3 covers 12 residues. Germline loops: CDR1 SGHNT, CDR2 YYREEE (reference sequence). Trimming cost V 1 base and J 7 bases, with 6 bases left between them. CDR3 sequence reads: CASSLLRNEQFF. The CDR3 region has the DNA TGTGCCAGCAGCTTGCTGAGGAATGAGCAGTTCTTC. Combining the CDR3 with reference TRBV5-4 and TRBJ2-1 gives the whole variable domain ETGVTQSPTHLIKTRGQQVTLRCSSQSGHNTVSWYQQALGQGPQFIFQYYREEENGRGNFPPRFSGLQFPNYSSELNVNALELDDSALYLCASSLLRNEQFFGPGTRLTVL.

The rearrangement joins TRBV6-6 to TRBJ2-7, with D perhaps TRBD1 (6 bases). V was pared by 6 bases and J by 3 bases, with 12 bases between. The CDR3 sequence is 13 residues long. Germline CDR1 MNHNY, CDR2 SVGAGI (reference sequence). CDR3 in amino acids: CASRPQGRYEQYF. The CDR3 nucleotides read TGTGCCAGCAGGCCCCAGGGGCGCTACGAGCAGTACTTC.

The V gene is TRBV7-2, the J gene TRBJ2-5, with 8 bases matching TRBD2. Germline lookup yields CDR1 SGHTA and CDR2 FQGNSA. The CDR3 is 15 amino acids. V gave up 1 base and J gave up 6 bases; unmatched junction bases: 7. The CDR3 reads CASSLDGGAGKTQYF. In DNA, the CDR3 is TGTGCCAGCAGCTTAGACGGGGGGGCCGGGAAGACCCAGTACTTC.